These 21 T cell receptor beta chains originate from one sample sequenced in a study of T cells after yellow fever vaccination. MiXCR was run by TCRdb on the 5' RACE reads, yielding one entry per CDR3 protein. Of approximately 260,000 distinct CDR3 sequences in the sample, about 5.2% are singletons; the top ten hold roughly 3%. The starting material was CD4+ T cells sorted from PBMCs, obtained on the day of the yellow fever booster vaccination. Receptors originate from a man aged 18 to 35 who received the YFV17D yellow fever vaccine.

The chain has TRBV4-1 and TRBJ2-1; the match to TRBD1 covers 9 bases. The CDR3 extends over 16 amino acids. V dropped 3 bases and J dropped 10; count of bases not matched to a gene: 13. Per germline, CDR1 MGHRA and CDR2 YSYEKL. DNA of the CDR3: TGCGCCAGCAGCCAGCCTACAGGGGGCGCTCCGGGCGAGCAGTTCTTC. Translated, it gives CASSQPTGGAPGEQFF.

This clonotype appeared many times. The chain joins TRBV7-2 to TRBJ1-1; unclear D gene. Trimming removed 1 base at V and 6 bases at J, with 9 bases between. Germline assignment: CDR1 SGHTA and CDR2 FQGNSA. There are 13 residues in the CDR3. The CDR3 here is CASSLGWVAEAFF. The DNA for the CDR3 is TGTGCCAGCAGCTTAGGGTGGGTAGCTGAAGCTTTCTTT.

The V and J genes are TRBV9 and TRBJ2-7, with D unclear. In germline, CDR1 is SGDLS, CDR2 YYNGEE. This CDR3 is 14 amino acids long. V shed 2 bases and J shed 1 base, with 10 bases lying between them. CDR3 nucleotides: TGTGCCAGCAGCGTCGGGCAGGAGTCCTACGAGCAGTACTTC. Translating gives CASSVGQESYEQYF.

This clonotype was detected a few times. Written as DNA, the CDR3 is TGCAGTGCTAGAAGCGCGGGGGGCTACACCTTC. Translation gives CSARSAGGYTF. The chain is built from TRBV20-1 and TRBJ1-2, with D unclear. V was trimmed by 2 bases and J by 8 bases, leaving 9 bases between them. CDR1 is DFQATT and CDR2 is SNEGSKA in the germline V gene (reference sequence). The CDR3 extends over 11 amino acids.

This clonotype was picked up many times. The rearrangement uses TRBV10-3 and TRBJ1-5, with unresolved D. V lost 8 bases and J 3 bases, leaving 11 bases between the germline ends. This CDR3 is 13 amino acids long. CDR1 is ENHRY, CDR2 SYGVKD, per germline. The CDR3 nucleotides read TGTGCCATCCGAGATCGTTACAATCAGCCCCAGCATTTT. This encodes CAIRDRYNQPQHF.

The CDR3 loop reads CASSQDGGSFYGYTF. The CDR3 DNA is TGTGCCAGCAGCCAAGATGGAGGGAGTTTCTATGGCTACACCTTC. The chain carries TRBV4-2 and TRBJ1-2; D unclear. CDR1 and CDR2 from the germline V gene are LGHNA and YNFKEQ. CDR3 length equals 15 residues. Trimming removed 0 bases from V and 4 bases from J, with 12 bases in between.

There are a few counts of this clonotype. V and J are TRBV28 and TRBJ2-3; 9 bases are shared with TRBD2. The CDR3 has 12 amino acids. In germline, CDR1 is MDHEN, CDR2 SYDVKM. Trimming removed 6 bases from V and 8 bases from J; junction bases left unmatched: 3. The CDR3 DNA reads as TGTGCCAGCAGCATTAGCGGGAGTACGCAGTATTTT. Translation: CASSISGSTQYF.

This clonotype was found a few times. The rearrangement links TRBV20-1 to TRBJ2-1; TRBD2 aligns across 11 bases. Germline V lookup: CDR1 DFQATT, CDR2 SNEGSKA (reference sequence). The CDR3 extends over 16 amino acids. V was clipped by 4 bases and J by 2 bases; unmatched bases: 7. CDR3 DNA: TGCAGTGCTAATGATGGACTAGCGGGCACCTACAATGAGCAGTTCTTC. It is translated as CSANDGLAGTYNEQFF.

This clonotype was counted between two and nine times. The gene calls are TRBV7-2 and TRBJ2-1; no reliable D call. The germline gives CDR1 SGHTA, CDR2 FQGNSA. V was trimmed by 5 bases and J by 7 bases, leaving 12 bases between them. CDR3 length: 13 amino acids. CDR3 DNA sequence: TGTGCCAGCAGCCCCTACGTCCTGAATGAGCAGTTCTTC. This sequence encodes CASSPYVLNEQFF. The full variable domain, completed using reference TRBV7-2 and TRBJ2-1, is GAGVSQSPSNKVTEKGKDVELRCDPISGHTALYWYRQSLGQGLEFLIYFQGNSAPDKSGLPSDRFSAERTGGSVSTLTIQRTQQEDSAVYLCASSPYVLNEQFFGPGTRLTVL.

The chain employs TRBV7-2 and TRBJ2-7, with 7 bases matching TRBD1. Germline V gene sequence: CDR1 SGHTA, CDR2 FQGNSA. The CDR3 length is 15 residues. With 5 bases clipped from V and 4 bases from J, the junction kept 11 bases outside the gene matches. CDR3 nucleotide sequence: TGTGCCAGCAGCCCAGACAGGGTAGCTCTGTACGAGCAGTACTTC. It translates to CASSPDRVALYEQYF.

DNA of the CDR3: TGTGCCTGGAGTGATCAATACTATGGCTACACCTTC. As protein: CAWSDQYYGYTF. The V and J genes are TRBV30 and TRBJ1-2; no reliable D call. The CDR3 has 12 residues. The germline gives CDR1 GTSNPN, CDR2 SVGIG (reference sequence). Trimming removed 1 base at V and 3 bases at J, with 6 bases between.

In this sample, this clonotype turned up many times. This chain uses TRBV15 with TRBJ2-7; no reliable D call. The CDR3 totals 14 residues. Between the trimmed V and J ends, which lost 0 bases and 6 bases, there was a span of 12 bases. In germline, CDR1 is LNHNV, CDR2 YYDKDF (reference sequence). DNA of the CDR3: TGTGCCACCAGCAGAGATTTTGATGGTTCCGAGCAGTACGTC. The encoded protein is CATSRDFDGSEQYV.

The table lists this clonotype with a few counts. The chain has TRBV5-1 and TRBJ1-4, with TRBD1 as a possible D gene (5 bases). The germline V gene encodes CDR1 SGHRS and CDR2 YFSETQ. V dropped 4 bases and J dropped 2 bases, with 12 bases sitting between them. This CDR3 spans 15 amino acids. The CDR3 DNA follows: TGCGCCAGCAGCACCCTCGGGACCACTAATGAAAAACTGTTTTTT. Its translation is CASSTLGTTNEKLFF.

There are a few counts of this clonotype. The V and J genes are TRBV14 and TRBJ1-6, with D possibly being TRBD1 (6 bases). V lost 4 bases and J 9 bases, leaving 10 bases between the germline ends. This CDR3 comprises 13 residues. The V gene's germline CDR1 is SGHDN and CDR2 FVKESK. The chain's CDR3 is CASSLTGISPLHF. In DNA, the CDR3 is TGTGCCAGCAGCCTAACAGGGATTTCACCCCTCCACTTT.

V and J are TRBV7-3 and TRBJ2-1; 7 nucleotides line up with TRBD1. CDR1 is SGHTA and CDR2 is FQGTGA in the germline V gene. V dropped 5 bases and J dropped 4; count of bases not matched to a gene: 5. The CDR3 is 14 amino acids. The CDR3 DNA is TGTGCCAGCAGCCGGGGACAGTCTTACAATGAGCAGTTCTTC. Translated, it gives CASSRGQSYNEQFF. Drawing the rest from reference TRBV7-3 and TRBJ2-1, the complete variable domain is GAGVSQTPSNKVTEKGKYVELRCDPISGHTALYWYRQSLGQGPEFLIYFQGTGAADDSGLPNDRFFAVRPEGSVSTLKIQRTERGDSAVYLCASSRGQSYNEQFFGPGTRLTVL.

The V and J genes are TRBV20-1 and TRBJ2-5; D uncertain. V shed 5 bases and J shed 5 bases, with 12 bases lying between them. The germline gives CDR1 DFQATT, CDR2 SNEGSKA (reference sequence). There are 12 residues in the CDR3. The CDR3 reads CSALTPAETQYF. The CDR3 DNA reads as TGCAGTGCTTTGACTCCTGCGGAGACCCAGTACTTC.

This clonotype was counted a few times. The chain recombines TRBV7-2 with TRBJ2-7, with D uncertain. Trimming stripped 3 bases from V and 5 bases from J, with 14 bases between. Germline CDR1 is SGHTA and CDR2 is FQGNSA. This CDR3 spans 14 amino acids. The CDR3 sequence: CASSFVPPGHEQYF. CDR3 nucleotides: TGTGCCAGCAGCTTTGTGCCGCCCGGCCACGAGCAGTACTTC. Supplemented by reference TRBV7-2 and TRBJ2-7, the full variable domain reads GAGVSQSPSNKVTEKGKDVELRCDPISGHTALYWYRQSLGQGLEFLIYFQGNSAPDKSGLPSDRFSAERTGGSVSTLTIQRTQQEDSAVYLCASSFVPPGHEQYFGPGTRLTVT.

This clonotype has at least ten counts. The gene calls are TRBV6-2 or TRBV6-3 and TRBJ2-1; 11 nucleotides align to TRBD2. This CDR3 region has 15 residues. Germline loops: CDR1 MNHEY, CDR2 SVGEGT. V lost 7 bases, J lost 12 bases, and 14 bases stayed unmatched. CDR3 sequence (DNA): TGTGCCAGCAATGATAGCGGGGGGGCCGGGGATTCGCAGTTCTTC. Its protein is CASNDSGGAGDSQFF.

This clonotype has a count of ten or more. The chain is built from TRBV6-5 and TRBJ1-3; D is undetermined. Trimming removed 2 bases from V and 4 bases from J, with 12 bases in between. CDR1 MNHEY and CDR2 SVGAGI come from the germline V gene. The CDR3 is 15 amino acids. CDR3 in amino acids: CASSYDGTRGNTIYF. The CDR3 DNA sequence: TGTGCCAGCAGTTACGACGGAACTCGAGGAAACACCATATATTTT.

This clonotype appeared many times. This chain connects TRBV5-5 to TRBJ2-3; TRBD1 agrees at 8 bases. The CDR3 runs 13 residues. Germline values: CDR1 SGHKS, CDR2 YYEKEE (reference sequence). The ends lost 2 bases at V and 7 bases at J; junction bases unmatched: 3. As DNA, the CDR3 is TGTGCCAGCAGCTTTCAGGGGGCAAATACGCAGTATTTT. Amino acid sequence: CASSFQGANTQYF.

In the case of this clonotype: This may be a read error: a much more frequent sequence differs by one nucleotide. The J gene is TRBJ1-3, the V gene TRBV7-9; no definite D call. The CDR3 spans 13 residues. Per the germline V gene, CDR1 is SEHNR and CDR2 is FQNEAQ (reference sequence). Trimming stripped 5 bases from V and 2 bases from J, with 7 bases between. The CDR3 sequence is CASSRSAGNTIYF. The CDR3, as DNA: TGTGCCAGCAGCCGGTCAGCTGGAAACACCATATATTTT.